In its sample, the clone carrying this T cell receptor beta chain was seen once. No antigen is known for it. With 2 bases removed from V and 2 bases from J, the gap between germline ends came to 9 bases. CDR3 length: 14 amino acids. CDR1 and CDR2 (germline): SGHNT, YYREEE (reference sequence). PCR involved 60 Vbeta and 13 Jbeta primers. Some clones are missing from TCRdb's copy, which holds only in-frame ones; the method was immunoSEQ multiplex PCR. Of 100,000 to 150,000 clones in the sample, roughly 80% are singletons; the top ten hold approximately 11%. This sample was included in a study of cytomegalovirus exposure and HLA in healthy donors. General study points: According to an earlier analysis, most TCR beta V segments yielded productive rearrangements about 90% or about 30% of the time.

The chain carries TRBV5-4 and TRBJ2-3, with D perhaps TRBD2 (7 bases). The sequence was obtained from a man aged 25 to 40 in good health and CMV-seropositive. The sequencing sample was made of PBMCs. The CDR3 loop reads CASSFRGATDTQYF. The CDR3 DNA reads as TGTGCCAGCAGCTTTCGGGGGGCCACAGATACGCAGTATTTT. The variable domain in full, completed from reference TRBV5-4 and TRBJ2-3, reads ETGVTQSPTHLIKTRGQQVTLRCSSQSGHNTVSWYQQALGQGPQFIFQYYREEENGRGNFPPRFSGLQFPNYSSELNVNALELDDSALYLCASSFRGATDTQYFGPGTRLTVL.